The 8 T cell receptor beta chains reported below all come from one sample, sequenced in a study of cytomegalovirus exposure and HLA in healthy donors. Vbeta (60) and Jbeta (13) primers were used in the PCR. Generated by immunoSEQ multiplex PCR, the TCRdb table keeps only in-frame clones and is missing some. The sample lists fewer than 150,000 clones, more than 80% occurring once. The sequenced sample consisted of PBMCs. All receptors derive from a woman aged 25 to 39 in good health and CMV-seropositive.

The V and J genes are TRBV9 and TRBJ1-1; no clear D gene. CDR1 SGDLS and CDR2 YYNGEE come from the germline V gene. V was shortened by 2 bases and J by 0 bases, with 8 bases between the two germline ends. The CDR3 has 14 residues. DNA of the CDR3: TGTGCCAGCAGCGTTTCAAGCATGAACACTGAAGCTTTCTTT. Residues: CASSVSSMNTEAFF.

The chain links TRBV27 to TRBJ1-2, with TRBD1 matching over 7 bases. CDR1 is MNHEY and CDR2 is SMNVEV in the germline V gene (reference sequence). The CDR3 is 17 amino acids. J was trimmed by 1 base and V by 5 bases; bases with no gene match: 13. The CDR3 nucleotides are TGTGCCAGCAGTCCACAGGGGCCAAGAAATTATAACTATGGCTACACCTTC. Its translation: CASSPQGPRNYNYGYTF.

The J gene is TRBJ1-1, the V gene TRBV11-2; unclear D gene. Deletions cut 2 bases from V and 1 base from J, with 8 bases between. The germline gives CDR1 SGHAT, CDR2 FQNNGV. The CDR3 length is 14 residues. CDR3 residues: CASSLQTQNTEAFF. The CDR3 DNA is TGTGCCAGCAGCTTACAGACTCAGAACACTGAAGCTTTCTTT. The whole variable domain, filled in from reference TRBV11-2 and TRBJ1-1, reads EAGVAQSPRYKIIEKRQSVAFWCNPISGHATLYWYQQILGQGPKLLIQFQNNGVVDDSQLPKDRFSAERLKGVDSTLKIQPAKLEDSAVYLCASSLQTQNTEAFFGQGTRLTVV.

V is TRBV28 and J is TRBJ2-5, with D maybe TRBD2 (6 bases). Trimming shortened V by 7 bases and J by 1 base, and 19 bases separated the two germline ends. CDR1 MDHEN and CDR2 SYDVKM come from the germline V gene. The CDR3 loop spans 16 amino acids. The chain's CDR3 is CASTPTPGDSQETQYF. CDR3 bases: TGTGCCAGCACCCCCACCCCCGGGGACTCCCAAGAGACCCAGTACTTC.

The rearrangement links TRBV19 to TRBJ1-1; possibly TRBD1 for D (5 bases). This CDR3 is 14 amino acids long. From germline, CDR1 is LNHDA and CDR2 SQIVND (reference sequence). Trimming shortened V by 5 bases and J by 3 bases, and 13 bases separated the two germline ends. Here the CDR3 DNA reads TGTGCCAGTAGTGCGGGGCGCTTGTACACTGAAGCTTTCTTT. Translation gives CASSAGRLYTEAFF. Looking up the rest from reference TRBV19 and TRBJ1-1 gives the full variable domain: DGGITQSPKYLFRKEGQNVTLSCEQNLNHDAMYWYRQDPGQGLRLIYYSQIVNDFQKGDIAEGYSVSREKKESFPLTVTSAQKNPTAFYLCASSAGRLYTEAFFGQGTRLTVV.

The chain links TRBV6-5 to TRBJ2-1; 7 positions match TRBD2. Germline V gene data show CDR1 as MNHEY and CDR2 as SVGAGI. The V gene end was trimmed by 5 bases and the J gene end by 3 bases; junction bases not matched to a gene: 7. The CDR3 totals 15 residues. CDR3 in DNA: TGTGCCAGCAGTCGGAGCGGGACTCGCTACAATGAGCAGTTCTTC. Its protein is CASSRSGTRYNEQFF.

The chain recombines TRBV30 with TRBJ1-2; 11 nucleotides match TRBD1. The CDR3 runs to 14 residues. Germline trimming cut 5 bases from V and 8 bases from J; bases unmatched to any gene: 10. Looked up from germline, CDR1 is GTSNPN and CDR2 is SVGIG (reference sequence). In nucleotides, the CDR3 is TGTGCCTGGCACCCGGGACAGGGGGACGCGGGCTACACCTTC. This codes for CAWHPGQGDAGYTF.

The V gene is TRBV5-1, the J gene TRBJ2-2, with 7 nucleotides matching TRBD2. CDR3 length: 15 residues. The trim removed 3 bases at V and 4 bases at J, leaving 6 bases unmatched. Looked up from germline, CDR1 is SGHRS and CDR2 is YFSETQ. The DNA for the CDR3 is TGCGCCAGCAGCTGGAGCGGGATTGGCACCGGGGAGCTGTTTTTT. It specifies CASSWSGIGTGELFF.